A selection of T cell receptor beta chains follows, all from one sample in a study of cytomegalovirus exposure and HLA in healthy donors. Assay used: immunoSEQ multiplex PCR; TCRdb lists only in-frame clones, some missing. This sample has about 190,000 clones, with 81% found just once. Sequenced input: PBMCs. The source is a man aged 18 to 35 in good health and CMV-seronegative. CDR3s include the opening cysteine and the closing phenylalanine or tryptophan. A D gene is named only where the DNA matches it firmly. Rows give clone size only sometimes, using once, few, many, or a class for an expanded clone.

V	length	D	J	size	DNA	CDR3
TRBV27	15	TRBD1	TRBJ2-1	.	TGTGCCAGCAGCCAAGACAGGGGGGTCAACAATGAGCAGTTCTTC	CASSQDRGVNNEQFF
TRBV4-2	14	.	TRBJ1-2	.	TGTGCCAGCAGCCAAGATTCAGGGTTCGATGGCTACACCTTC	CASSQDSGFDGYTF
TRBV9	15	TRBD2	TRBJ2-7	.	TGTGCCAGCAGCGTAGATGACGGGAGGGCCTACGAGCAGTACTTC	CASSVDDGRAYEQYF
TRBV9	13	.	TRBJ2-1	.	TGTGCCAGCAGCGTAGTCGACAACAATGAGCAGTTCTTC	CASSVVDNNEQFF
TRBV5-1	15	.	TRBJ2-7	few	TGCGCCAGCAGCTTAGCTGCACCCTTTCGTCGCGAGCAGTACTTC	CASSLAAPFRREQYF
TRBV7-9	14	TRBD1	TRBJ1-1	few	TGTGCCAGCAGACCCACAGGGGGCCAACCTCCAGCTTTCTTT	CASRPTGGQPPAFF
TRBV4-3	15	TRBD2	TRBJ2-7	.	TGCGCCAGCAGCCAAGATTTTGCTAGCGGCTACGAGCAGTACTTC	CASSQDFASGYEQYF
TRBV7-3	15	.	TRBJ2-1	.	TGTGCCACGAGCCCTACTAGCTCGCCGTACAATGAGCAGTTCTTC	CATSPTSSPYNEQFF
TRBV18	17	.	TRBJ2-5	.	TGTGCCAGCTCACCACCGTGGAGGGATGTCCACCAAGAGACCCAGTACTTC	CASSPPWRDVHQETQYF
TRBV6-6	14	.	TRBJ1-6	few	TGTGCCAGCAGTACAGGGAATAATAATTCACCCCTCCACTTT	CASSTGNNNSPLHF
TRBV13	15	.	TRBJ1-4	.	TGTGCCAGCAGCACCCGCGGGGCAACTAATGAAAAACTGTTTTTT	CASSTRGATNEKLFF
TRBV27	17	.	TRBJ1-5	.	TGTGCCAGCAGCCCGTCAGGGGCCACACCCCGACTTCAGCCCCAGCATTTT	CASSPSGATPRLQPQHF
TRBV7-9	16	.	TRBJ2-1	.	TGTTCCAGCCCCTCCTTAGCGGTCAACTCCTACAATGAGCAGTTCTTC	CSSPSLAVNSYNEQFF
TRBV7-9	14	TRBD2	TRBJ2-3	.	TGTGCCAGCAGCTTAGAAGTAGTCGGGGGGACGCAGTATTTT	CASSLEVVGGTQYF
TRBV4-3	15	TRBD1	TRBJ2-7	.	TGCGCCAGCAGCCAAGATAGGGACAGGGGATCCGAGCAGTACTTC	CASSQDRDRGSEQYF
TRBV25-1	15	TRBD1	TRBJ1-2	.	TGTGCCAGCAGTCTTCAGGGGACAGGGCCTTATGGCTACACCTTC	CASSLQGTGPYGYTF
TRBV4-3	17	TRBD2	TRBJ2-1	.	TGCGCCAGCAGCCAAGAGCCCAGCGGGAGGGTGAGCGGTGAGCAGTTCTTC	CASSQEPSGRVSGEQFF
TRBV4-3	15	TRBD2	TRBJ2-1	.	TGCGCCAGCAGCCAAACGTCGGGGGGAGTCAATGAGCAGTTCTTC	CASSQTSGGVNEQFF
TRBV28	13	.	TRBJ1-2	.	TGTGCCAGCAGTCCTCCCAACAGGGCTGGCTACACCTTC	CASSPPNRAGYTF
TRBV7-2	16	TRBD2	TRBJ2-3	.	TGTGCCAGCAGCTCTAGCGGGGGGGGGCGCACAGATACGCAGTATTTT	CASSSSGGGRTDTQYF
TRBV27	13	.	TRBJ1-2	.	TGTGCCAGCAGACCCGACCCCACGCGGGGCTACACCTTC	CASRPDPTRGYTF
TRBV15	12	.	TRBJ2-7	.	TGTGCCACCAGCGGAGACAGCTACGAGCAGTACTTC	CATSGDSYEQYF